The rows below give T cell receptor beta chains drawn from one sample of a study of a mutant IDH1 vaccine in newly diagnosed glioma. Generated by immunoSEQ multiplex PCR, the TCRdb table keeps only in-frame clones and is missing some. The sample comprises over 55,000 clones, over 80% of which are singletons, and approximately 4.6% rests with the top ten. Their cognate antigens are unknown. Source: PBMCs, taken from a glioma patient whose treatment included an IDH1 peptide vaccine. The receptor source for this set is a woman aged 35 to 49 with glioma. CDR3s include the opening cysteine and the closing phenylalanine or tryptophan. The D gene is left open where the match is weak. Rows may omit the clone size; those that give it use once, few, many or a size class.

j_call: TRBJ2-2
d_call: TRBD2
clone_size: once
v_call: TRBV2
cdr3_length: 17
cdr3_nt: TGTGCCAGCAGCCCTTCGGCGGGGGGGGGTAACACCGGGGAGCTGTTTTTT
cdr3_aa: CASSPSAGGGNTGELFF

j_call: TRBJ1-2
d_call: NA
clone_size: NA
v_call: TRBV28
cdr3_length: 14
cdr3_nt: TGTGCCAGCAGTTTATTCCACCAGGTTTATGGCTACACCTTC
cdr3_aa: CASSLFHQVYGYTF

j_call: TRBJ2-1
d_call: TRBD2
clone_size: few
v_call: TRBV6-4
cdr3_length: 18
cdr3_nt: TGTGCCAGCAGAGCCGGGACTAGCGCGACCTCAGGAGGGGGTGAGCAGTTCTTC
cdr3_aa: CASRAGTSATSGGGEQFF

j_call: TRBJ1-1
d_call: NA
clone_size: NA
v_call: TRBV4-2
cdr3_length: 15
cdr3_nt: TGTGCCAGCAGCCAAGGATGGCAGGGAAACACTGAAGCTTTCTTT
cdr3_aa: CASSQGWQGNTEAFF

j_call: TRBJ2-7
d_call: TRBD2
clone_size: NA
v_call: TRBV27
cdr3_length: 16
cdr3_nt: TGTGCCAGCAGTATCCTCCTGGGACTAGTTCCCTACGAGCAGTACTTC
cdr3_aa: CASSILLGLVPYEQYF

j_call: TRBJ1-2
d_call: TRBD1
clone_size: NA
v_call: TRBV2
cdr3_length: 15
cdr3_nt: TGTGCCAGCAGTGATTGGACAGGGGGCTTGTGGCTACACACCTTC
cdr3_aa: CASSDWTGGLWLHTF

j_call: TRBJ2-5
d_call: NA
clone_size: NA
v_call: TRBV6-4
cdr3_length: 11
cdr3_nt: TGTGCCAGCAGGAAACAAGAGACCCAGTACTTC
cdr3_aa: CASRKQETQYF

j_call: TRBJ1-6
d_call: NA
clone_size: few
v_call: TRBV18
cdr3_length: 14
cdr3_nt: TGTGCCAGCTCACCTGCCGTACCCAATTCACCCCTCCACTTT
cdr3_aa: CASSPAVPNSPLHF

j_call: TRBJ1-2
d_call: TRBD1
clone_size: NA
v_call: TRBV19
cdr3_length: 13
cdr3_nt: TGTGCCAGTAGTTTCAGGGGGAACTATGGCTACACCTTC
cdr3_aa: CASSFRGNYGYTF

j_call: TRBJ2-7
d_call: NA
clone_size: NA
v_call: TRBV6-1
cdr3_length: 15
cdr3_nt: TGTGCCAGCAGTGAACTAGTAGGCAGGGGATACGAGCAGTACTTC
cdr3_aa: CASSELVGRGYEQYF

j_call: TRBJ2-7
d_call: NA
clone_size: NA
v_call: TRBV27
cdr3_length: 10
cdr3_nt: TGTGCCAGCTCCTTCGGGGAGCAGTACTTC
cdr3_aa: CASSFGEQYF

j_call: TRBJ1-2
d_call: NA
clone_size: NA
v_call: TRBV15
cdr3_length: 19
cdr3_nt: TGTGCCACCCTCTCGAAAATGCCCCCATCACGGAGTCTAAACTATGGCTACACCTTC
cdr3_aa: CATLSKMPPSRSLNYGYTF

j_call: TRBJ2-2
d_call: NA
clone_size: once
v_call: TRBV6-5
cdr3_length: 13
cdr3_nt: TGTGCCAGCAGTTACGGGGTGACCGGGGAGCTGTTTTTT
cdr3_aa: CASSYGVTGELFF

j_call: TRBJ2-2
d_call: TRBD2
clone_size: once
v_call: TRBV27
cdr3_length: 17
cdr3_nt: TGTGCCAGCAGTCCCCACGGACTAGCGGGTTACACCGGGGAGCTGTTTTTT
cdr3_aa: CASSPHGLAGYTGELFF

j_call: TRBJ2-2
d_call: TRBD1
clone_size: once
v_call: TRBV9
cdr3_length: 16
cdr3_nt: TGTGCCAGCAGCGTAGGGGGACAGGGGTTCACCGGGGAGCTGTTTTTT
cdr3_aa: CASSVGGQGFTGELFF

j_call: TRBJ1-2
d_call: TRBD1
clone_size: NA
v_call: TRBV4-3
cdr3_length: 16
cdr3_nt: TGCGCCAGCAGCCAAGAGGGACAGGGGCCTAACTATGGCTACACCTTC
cdr3_aa: CASSQEGQGPNYGYTF

j_call: TRBJ2-1
d_call: NA
clone_size: NA
v_call: TRBV6-4
cdr3_length: 16
cdr3_nt: TGTGCCAGCAGTGAGGTTCAGGGGTCTCTCTACAATGAGCAGTTCTTC
cdr3_aa: CASSEVQGSLYNEQFF

j_call: TRBJ2-7
d_call: TRBD1
clone_size: NA
v_call: TRBV28
cdr3_length: 13
cdr3_nt: TGTGCCAGCTTACGGGACAGTTCCTACGAGCAGTACTTC
cdr3_aa: CASLRDSSYEQYF

j_call: TRBJ1-1
d_call: TRBD1
clone_size: NA
v_call: TRBV5-4
cdr3_length: 15
cdr3_nt: TGTGCCAGCAGCTTGTTAGGGACAGTGAACACTGAAGCTTTCTTT
cdr3_aa: CASSLLGTVNTEAFF

j_call: TRBJ2-5
d_call: NA
clone_size: NA
v_call: TRBV5-6
cdr3_length: 15
cdr3_nt: TGTGCCAGCAGCTTGGTGGGGGGCATCGGAGAGACCCAGTACTTC
cdr3_aa: CASSLVGGIGETQYF

j_call: TRBJ1-1
d_call: NA
clone_size: NA
v_call: TRBV30
cdr3_length: 13
cdr3_nt: TGTGCTCATTCCTCCACAGTTAACACTGAAGCTTTCTTT
cdr3_aa: CAHSSTVNTEAFF

j_call: TRBJ2-5
d_call: NA
clone_size: once
v_call: TRBV5-4
cdr3_length: 14
cdr3_nt: TGTGCCAGCAGCCCGCGACTGGCGGGGGAGACCCAGTACTTC
cdr3_aa: CASSPRLAGETQYF

j_call: TRBJ2-7
d_call: TRBD1
clone_size: NA
v_call: TRBV5-1
cdr3_length: 15
cdr3_nt: TGCGCCAGCAGCTTGCAGGGGGCTTCATCCTACGAGCAGTACTTC
cdr3_aa: CASSLQGASSYEQYF

j_call: TRBJ2-1
d_call: NA
clone_size: NA
v_call: TRBV4-1
cdr3_length: 15
cdr3_nt: TGCGCCAGCAGCCCCGGGGTAGCGGCCTACAATGAGCAGTTCTTC
cdr3_aa: CASSPGVAAYNEQFF

j_call: TRBJ1-4
d_call: TRBD1
clone_size: NA
v_call: TRBV4-1
cdr3_length: 17
cdr3_nt: TGCGCCAGCAGCCGGGCGCCCCCAGGGGGTTCTAATGAAAAACTGTTTTTT
cdr3_aa: CASSRAPPGGSNEKLFF

j_call: TRBJ1-6
d_call: TRBD1
clone_size: NA
v_call: TRBV5-4
cdr3_length: 16
cdr3_nt: TGTGCCAGCAGCCCAGGGGGACAGGGGTATAATTCACCCCTCCACTTT
cdr3_aa: CASSPGGQGYNSPLHF

j_call: TRBJ1-2
d_call: TRBD1
clone_size: NA
v_call: TRBV7-8
cdr3_length: 16
cdr3_nt: TGTGCCAGCAGCTTAGACAGGGACAGACCTCTAGCTGGCTACACCTTC
cdr3_aa: CASSLDRDRPLAGYTF

j_call: TRBJ1-1
d_call: TRBD1
clone_size: NA
v_call: TRBV5-4
cdr3_length: 13
cdr3_nt: TGTGCCAGCAGCCTTGACAGGGCACGTGAAGCTTTCTTT
cdr3_aa: CASSLDRAREAFF

j_call: TRBJ2-1
d_call: NA
clone_size: NA
v_call: TRBV11-3
cdr3_length: 13
cdr3_nt: TGTGCCAGCAGCCGGGGTTCCTACAATGAGCAGTTCTTC
cdr3_aa: CASSRGSYNEQFF

j_call: TRBJ1-3
d_call: NA
clone_size: NA
v_call: TRBV19
cdr3_length: 14
cdr3_nt: TGTGCCAGTAGTCCGTGGATCTCTGGAAACACCATATATTTT
cdr3_aa: CASSPWISGNTIYF

j_call: TRBJ2-1
d_call: TRBD2
clone_size: once
v_call: TRBV6-4
cdr3_length: 15
cdr3_nt: TGTGCCAGCAGTCTAGCGGGAGGGGGATACAATGAGCAGTTCTTC
cdr3_aa: CASSLAGGGYNEQFF

j_call: TRBJ1-2
d_call: NA
clone_size: NA
v_call: TRBV18
cdr3_length: 16
cdr3_nt: TGTGCCAGCTCACCACTGGGCAGGGGCGGTAACTATGGCTACACCTTC
cdr3_aa: CASSPLGRGGNYGYTF

j_call: TRBJ2-7
d_call: TRBD2
clone_size: once
v_call: TRBV7-8
cdr3_length: 14
cdr3_nt: TGTGCCAGCAGCCTAATGCGGGGGGACTACGAGCAGTACTTC
cdr3_aa: CASSLMRGDYEQYF

j_call: TRBJ1-1
d_call: NA
clone_size: NA
v_call: TRBV7-2
cdr3_length: 16
cdr3_nt: TGTGCCAGCAGCTTACGTTGGGGCGGGGTGGACACTGAAGCTTTCTTT
cdr3_aa: CASSLRWGGVDTEAFF

j_call: TRBJ2-7
d_call: NA
clone_size: NA
v_call: TRBV21-1
cdr3_length: 17
cdr3_nt: TGTGCCAGCAGCCCCCCCCCGACAGGCCCTGTCTCCTACGAGCAGTACTTC
cdr3_aa: CASSPPPTGPVSYEQYF

j_call: TRBJ2-1
d_call: TRBD2
clone_size: NA
v_call: TRBV9
cdr3_length: 15
cdr3_nt: TGTGCCAGCAGCCCGACTAGCGGGAGGGCCGTTGAGCAGTTCTTC
cdr3_aa: CASSPTSGRAVEQFF

j_call: TRBJ1-4
d_call: NA
clone_size: NA
v_call: TRBV2
cdr3_length: 15
cdr3_nt: TGTGCCAGCAGTTTTCTGGTGGGGGCAATCGAAAAACTGTTTTTT
cdr3_aa: CASSFLVGAIEKLFF

j_call: TRBJ2-7
d_call: NA
clone_size: NA
v_call: TRBV7-9
cdr3_length: 16
cdr3_nt: TGTGCCAGCAGCTTAGTGCGCGGGGCGCTTCCCCTCGAGCAGTACTTC
cdr3_aa: CASSLVRGALPLEQYF

j_call: TRBJ2-2
d_call: NA
clone_size: few
v_call: TRBV4-2
cdr3_length: 12
cdr3_nt: TGTGCCAGCAGCCAATATGCCGGGGAGCTGTTTTTT
cdr3_aa: CASSQYAGELFF

j_call: TRBJ2-3
d_call: NA
clone_size: NA
v_call: TRBV4-3
cdr3_length: 14
cdr3_nt: TGCGCCAGCAGCCAAGATGCGGTACCGGATACGCAGTATTTT
cdr3_aa: CASSQDAVPDTQYF

j_call: TRBJ2-1
d_call: NA
clone_size: NA
v_call: TRBV5-1
cdr3_length: 15
cdr3_nt: TGCGCCAGCAGCTCCGAGGGAGCATCCTACAATGAGCAGTTCTTC
cdr3_aa: CASSSEGASYNEQFF

j_call: TRBJ1-2
d_call: NA
clone_size: NA
v_call: TRBV20-1
cdr3_length: 11
cdr3_nt: TGCAGTGCTCCAGGAAACTATGGCTACACCTTC
cdr3_aa: CSAPGNYGYTF

j_call: TRBJ1-5
d_call: TRBD1
clone_size: once
v_call: TRBV28
cdr3_length: 16
cdr3_nt: TGTGCCAGCAGCGTCCAGGGGGGCGAGAGCAATCAGCCCCAGCATTTT
cdr3_aa: CASSVQGGESNQPQHF

j_call: TRBJ2-1
d_call: NA
clone_size: NA
v_call: TRBV7-2
cdr3_length: 15
cdr3_nt: TGTGCCAGCAGCTTAGGTTCCCATTCCTACAATGAGCAGTTCTTC
cdr3_aa: CASSLGSHSYNEQFF

j_call: TRBJ1-4
d_call: NA
clone_size: NA
v_call: TRBV4-1
cdr3_length: 13
cdr3_nt: TGCGCCAGCAGCCAAGGGCCAGGTGAAAAACTGTTTTTT
cdr3_aa: CASSQGPGEKLFF

j_call: TRBJ1-1
d_call: NA
clone_size: few
v_call: TRBV6-1
cdr3_length: 15
cdr3_nt: TGTGCCAGCAGTGAATGGCTGGGGGCGGGTACTGAAGCTTTCTTT
cdr3_aa: CASSEWLGAGTEAFF

j_call: TRBJ2-3
d_call: NA
clone_size: NA
v_call: TRBV7-2
cdr3_length: 15
cdr3_nt: TGTGCCAGCATTAACCAGGGGGGGAGCACAGATACGCAGTATTTT
cdr3_aa: CASINQGGSTDTQYF

j_call: TRBJ2-1
d_call: NA
clone_size: once
v_call: TRBV4-1
cdr3_length: 19
cdr3_nt: TGCGCCAGCAGCCAAGGGGGAGCTAGCAGGGTAGGATACTACAATGAGCAGTTCTTC
cdr3_aa: CASSQGGASRVGYYNEQFF

j_call: TRBJ2-5
d_call: NA
clone_size: NA
v_call: TRBV7-2
cdr3_length: 15
cdr3_nt: TGTGCCAGCAGCTTAGTGGCGGGGGCCCAAGAGACCCAGTACTTC
cdr3_aa: CASSLVAGAQETQYF

j_call: TRBJ1-5
d_call: NA
clone_size: NA
v_call: TRBV19
cdr3_length: 13
cdr3_nt: TGTGCCAGTAACGGGGAGTACCCTCAGCCCCAGCATTTT
cdr3_aa: CASNGEYPQPQHF

j_call: TRBJ1-2
d_call: TRBD1
clone_size: NA
v_call: TRBV6-6
cdr3_length: 13
cdr3_nt: TGTGCCAGCTCGGGACAGCAAAACTATGGCTACACCTTC
cdr3_aa: CASSGQQNYGYTF